The clone carrying this T cell receptor beta chain was observed many times. Its antigen is unknown. Full-length variable regions came from constant-region reverse primers plus semi-nested Nested Universal Primer A PCR. TCRdb redid the calling of the 5' RACE reads with MiXCR, one entry per CDR3 protein. The data show about 42,000 distinct CDR3 sequences, over 25% seen once. CD4+CD45RO+CD25- cells were isolated as memory CD4+ T cells. CDR1 is MNHNS, CDR2 SASEGT, per germline. This CDR3 has 19 residues. Between the trimmed V and J ends, which lost 4 bases and 3 bases, there was a span of 26 bases. General study points: The larger-cohort validation was restricted to a single TCR beta V-J rearrangement rather than whole repertoires.

This receptor was identified in a female donor with breast cancer. The chain has TRBV6-1 and TRBJ2-3, with D possibly being TRBD1 (10 bases). The sample consisted of tumor-infiltrating memory CD4+ T cells sorted from the breast tumor. Specified subset: memory CD4+ T cells, CD4+CD45RO+CD25-. The CDR3, as DNA: TGTGCCAGCAGTGGAGACAGGGGGCGCTTAGCGGGAGTGACAGATACGCAGTATTTT. Protein product: CASSGDRGRLAGVTDTQYF.